Listed here are 17 T cell receptor beta chains from one sample, sequenced in a study of blood T cells in healthy people across ages. The use of a sample-barcoded 5' primer and a J-beta primer mix characterized a second PCR of about 7 to 12 cycles. TCRdb reprocessed the 5' RACE reads with MiXCR, giving one entry per CDR3 protein. Among over 700,000 distinct CDR3 sequences listed, 53% were seen once. The specimen was blood. The receptor source for this set is a man older than 75 in good health.

This clonotype occurred a few times. The gene calls are TRBV11-2 and TRBJ2-1; D call uncertain. The V gene lost 5 bases and the J gene lost 8 bases, with 19 bases spanning the gap. Germline V gene data show CDR1 as SGHAT and CDR2 as FQNNGV. The CDR3 contains 15 residues. This CDR3 is CASSPSPRGLDEQFF. The CDR3 coding sequence is TGTGCCAGCAGCCCCAGCCCGCGCGGCTTAGATGAGCAGTTCTTC.

CDR3 protein: CSATASGISEQYF. The CDR3 DNA sequence: TGCAGTGCTACGGCTAGCGGAATATCCGAGCAGTACTTC. The chain couples TRBV20-1 to TRBJ2-7; 7 nucleotides match TRBD2. Germline trimming cut 4 bases from V and 6 bases from J; bases unmatched to any gene: 9. Germline V CDR1 and CDR2: DFQATT, SNEGSKA (reference sequence). The CDR3 has 13 residues.

This clonotype was seen ten or more times. J is TRBJ2-7 and V is TRBV29-1; 7 nucleotides match TRBD1. Germline V gene data show CDR1 as SQVTM and CDR2 as ANQGSEA. V was clipped by 6 bases and J by 3 bases; unmatched bases: 2. This CDR3 comprises 11 residues. CDR3 sequence (DNA): TGCAGCGTGGGGGACAGCTACGAGCAGTACTTC. Translated, it gives CSVGDSYEQYF.

The rearrangement links TRBV5-1 to TRBJ2-5; TRBD1 matches at 8 bases. Germline CDR1 is SGHRS and CDR2 is YFSETQ. Trimming took 4 bases from V and 11 from J; bases not matched to a gene: 13. The CDR3 extends over 14 amino acids. The CDR3 protein is CASSQTPQQGEQYF. CDR3 bases: TGCGCCAGCAGCCAGACACCGCAACAGGGGGAGCAGTACTTC. Drawing the rest from reference TRBV5-1 and TRBJ2-5, the complete variable domain is KAGVTQTPRYLIKTRGQQVTLSCSPISGHRSVSWYQQTPGQGLQFLFEYFSETQRNKGNFPGRFSGRQFSNSRSEMNVSTLELGDSALYLCASSQTPQQGEQYFGPGTRLLVL.

The chain is built from TRBV10-3 and TRBJ1-1, with a tentative D call TRBD1 (5 bases). Deletions cut 3 bases from V and 6 bases from J, with 11 bases between. Looked up from germline, CDR1 is ENHRY and CDR2 is SYGVKD. The CDR3 extends over 13 amino acids. This CDR3 reads CAISDGRAAEAFF. CDR3 nucleotides: TGTGCCATCAGTGACGGCAGGGCGGCTGAAGCTTTCTTT.

This clonotype was observed a single time. The J gene is TRBJ2-3, the V gene TRBV29-1, with D perhaps assigned TRBD1 or TRBD2 (5 bases each). Germline V gene data show CDR1 as SQVTM and CDR2 as ANQGSEA. Deletions cut 1 base from V and 6 bases from J, with 14 bases between. The CDR3 is 14 residues long. The CDR3 nucleotides read TGCAGCGTTGAAGCGCCGGCCGGGACCGATACGCAGTATTTT. Its protein is CSVEAPAGTDTQYF.

The chain combines TRBV7-9 with TRBJ2-1; TRBD1 matches 9 bases. Trimming took 5 bases from V and 7 from J; bases not matched to a gene: 6. CDR3 length: 14 amino acids. CDR1 and CDR2 (germline): SEHNR, FQNEAQ (reference sequence). This chain's CDR3 is CASSTGGQGNEQFF. The CDR3 DNA reads as TGTGCCAGCAGCACGGGGGGACAGGGAAATGAGCAGTTCTTC. The complete variable domain, with remaining parts taken from reference TRBV7-9 and TRBJ2-1, reads DTGVSQNPRHKITKRGQNVTFRCDPISEHNRLYWYRQTLGQGPEFLTYFQNEAQLEKSRLLSDRFSAERPKGSFSTLEIQRTEQGDSAMYLCASSTGGQGNEQFFGPGTRLTVL.

This clonotype was detected a few times. This chain links TRBV7-2 with TRBJ2-2; 12 bases are a match to TRBD2. Germline CDR1 is SGHTA and CDR2 is FQGNSA. The length of the CDR3 is 17 residues. V lost 1 base to trimming and J lost 7 bases; unmatched junction nucleotides: 7. The CDR3 is CASSLVRLAGGSGELFF. As DNA, the CDR3 is TGTGCCAGCAGCTTAGTCCGGCTAGCGGGAGGGAGCGGGGAGCTGTTTTTT.

CDR3 nucleotide sequence: TGTGCCACCAGTGACCTCGGCGACAGCGGGAGGTATGGCTACACCTTC. This translates into CATSDLGDSGRYGYTF. This sequence joins TRBV24-1 and TRBJ1-2, with D perhaps TRBD1 (5 bases). The CDR3 sequence is 16 residues long. Trimming pared 4 bases from V and 5 bases from J, leaving 19 bases between. CDR1 KGHDR and CDR2 SFDVKD come from the germline V gene.

This clonotype has a handful of counts. The rearrangement uses TRBV20-1 and TRBJ2-4; D gene ambiguous. Germline-derived CDR1 and CDR2 are DFQATT and SNEGSKA (reference sequence). This CDR3 has 12 residues. V lost 2 bases, J lost 0 bases, and 2 bases lay in between. The CDR3 loop is CSARLAKNIQYF. As DNA, the CDR3 is TGCAGTGCTAGACTAGCCAAAAACATTCAGTACTTC.

This chain uses TRBV27 with TRBJ1-2, with D perhaps TRBD1 (5 bases). The CDR3 sequence is 14 residues long. The germline gives CDR1 MNHEY, CDR2 SMNVEV (reference sequence). V lost 5 bases and J lost 2, with 12 bases in between. The CDR3 region has the DNA TGTGCCAGCAGTCCAGGGCCCTCCAACTATGGCTACACCTTC. Translated, it gives CASSPGPSNYGYTF.

The V and J genes are TRBV7-9 and TRBJ2-1; the D gene is possibly TRBD2 (6 bases). V shed 5 bases and J shed 0 bases, with 11 bases lying between them. The CDR3 extends over 15 amino acids. Germline CDR1 is SEHNR and CDR2 is FQNEAQ (reference sequence). The CDR3, as DNA: TGTGCCAGCAGCCCTAGCGAACCCTCCTACAATGAGCAGTTCTTC. This codes for CASSPSEPSYNEQFF. Supplemented by reference TRBV7-9 and TRBJ2-1, the full variable domain reads DTGVSQNPRHKITKRGQNVTFRCDPISEHNRLYWYRQTLGQGPEFLTYFQNEAQLEKSRLLSDRFSAERPKGSFSTLEIQRTEQGDSAMYLCASSPSEPSYNEQFFGPGTRLTVL.

The rearrangement links TRBV7-9 to TRBJ2-7; tentative D call: TRBD2 (5 bases). V lost 1 base and J 6 bases, leaving 13 bases between the germline ends. There are 14 residues in the CDR3. CDR1 is SEHNR, CDR2 FQNEAQ, per germline (reference sequence). In nucleotides, the CDR3 is TGTGCCAGCAGCTTAGACGGGCTAGCCCCCGAGCAGTACTTC. As protein: CASSLDGLAPEQYF.

This clonotype has more than one count but fewer than ten. This chain links TRBV27 with TRBJ1-5, with D possibly TRBD1 on 6 matching bases. The CDR3 length is 13 residues. Germline V gives CDR1 MNHEY, CDR2 SMNVEV (reference sequence). V was pared by 3 bases and J by 4 bases, with 7 bases between. The chain's CDR3 is CASSFRGNQPQHF. CDR3 DNA: TGTGCCAGCAGTTTTAGGGGGAATCAGCCCCAGCATTTT.

The chain is built from TRBV6-6 and TRBJ2-7, with 13 bases matching TRBD2. The ends lost 6 bases at V and 0 bases at J; junction bases unmatched: 8. Germline CDR1 is MNHNY and CDR2 is SVGAGI (reference sequence). CDR3 size: 17 residues. Here the CDR3 reads CASSKNGLAGDSYEQYF. The DNA for the CDR3 is TGTGCCAGCAGCAAAAACGGACTAGCGGGAGACTCCTACGAGCAGTACTTC.

The chain is built from TRBV4-1 and TRBJ2-1; TRBD1 matches 8 bases. Germline V gives CDR1 MGHRA, CDR2 YSYEKL. CDR3 length: 15 amino acids. J was trimmed by 6 bases and V by 4 bases; bases with no gene match: 8. The CDR3 DNA is TGCGCCAGCAGCCCCCGGGACAGGAGGCCCAATGAGCAGTTCTTC. This translates into CASSPRDRRPNEQFF.

This clonotype was seen only a few times. The genes are TRBV20-1 and TRBJ2-5; 7 bases align to TRBD2. The CDR3 runs 16 residues. The J segment lost 2 bases and the V segment lost 1 base, leaving 10 bases of the junction unmatched. Germline CDR1 is DFQATT and CDR2 is SNEGSKA (reference sequence). CDR3 DNA sequence: TGCAGTGCTAGAGTCGTAGGTAGCGGGCTACAAGAGACCCAGTACTTC. It is translated as CSARVVGSGLQETQYF.